The 11 T cell receptor beta chains reported below all come from one sample, sequenced in a study of PD-1 blockade in classical Hodgkin lymphoma. Using immunoSEQ multiplex PCR, the repertoire was profiled, and TCRdb retains in-frame clones only, with some absent. The profile shows approximately 60,000 clones, around nine tenths of them singletons. All the patients suffered relapse after autologous stem cell transplantation, and brentuximab vedotin exposure differed. The source material was peripheral blood mononuclear cells (PBMCs), sampled at baseline. These receptors were collected from a human donor with classical Hodgkin lymphoma.

This chain joins TRBV6-4 and TRBJ1-1; D is uncertain. The V gene lost 5 bases and the J gene lost 3 bases, with 16 bases spanning the gap. Germline CDR1 is MRHNA and CDR2 is SNTAGT. This CDR3 comprises 15 residues. CDR3 protein: CASSLMDAGHTEAFF. For the CDR3, the DNA is TGTGCCAGCAGTCTGATGGACGCGGGCCACACTGAAGCTTTCTTT.

Here the CDR3 reads CASSLSGKETQYF. The CDR3 nucleotides are TGTGCCAGCAGCTTGTCAGGGAAAGAGACCCAGTACTTC. The V call is TRBV5-6, the J call TRBJ2-5; the D gene is possibly TRBD1 (5 bases). Germline-derived CDR1 and CDR2 are SGHDT and YYEEEE. V was pared by 1 base and J by 3 bases, with 7 bases between. This CDR3 contains 13 residues.

V is TRBV2 and J is TRBJ2-5, with D tentatively TRBD2 (6 bases). With the DNA end fitting TRBJ2-7 better, the J assignment may be wrong. The CDR3 runs to 11 residues. Germline V gene lookup returns CDR1 SNHLY and CDR2 FYNNEI. The CDR3 nucleotides read TGTGCCAGCAGTGCCGGGGGCGAGCAGTACTTC. This translates into CASSAGGEQYF.

The chain uses TRBV7-9 and TRBJ2-4, with TRBD2 matching over 13 bases. Germline values: CDR1 SEHNR, CDR2 FQNEAQ (reference sequence). The CDR3 loop spans 18 amino acids. Trimming removed 2 bases from V and 8 bases from J; junction bases left unmatched: 12. The CDR3 sequence: CASSLRRTSGRPRDIQYF. The CDR3 region has the DNA TGTGCCAGCAGCTTACGCCGGACTAGCGGGAGACCCAGAGACATTCAGTACTTC. The whole variable domain, remainder taken from reference TRBV7-9 and TRBJ2-4, is DTGVSQNPRHKITKRGQNVTFRCDPISEHNRLYWYRQTLGQGPEFLTYFQNEAQLEKSRLLSDRFSAERPKGSFSTLEIQRTEQGDSAMYLCASSLRRTSGRPRDIQYFGAGTRLSVL.

V and J are TRBV7-6 and TRBJ2-3, with unresolved D. The length of the CDR3 is 12 residues. Germline lookup yields CDR1 SGHVS and CDR2 FNYEAQ. Trimming cost V 5 bases and J 3 bases, with 6 bases left between them. The CDR3 nucleotides are TGTGCCAGCAGCCTGGGGACAGATACGCAGTATTTT. As protein: CASSLGTDTQYF. Full variable domain (remainder filled in from reference TRBV7-6 and TRBJ2-3): GAGVSQSPRYKVTKRGQDVALRCDPISGHVSLYWYRQALGQGPEFLTYFNYEAQQDKSGLPNDRFSAERPEGSISTLTIQRTEQRDSAMYRCASSLGTDTQYFGPGTRLTVL.

The chain joins TRBV19 to TRBJ1-2; D is unclear. This CDR3 region has 12 residues. The V gene's germline CDR1 is LNHDA and CDR2 SQIVND (reference sequence). Trimming cost V 3 bases and J 11 bases, with 13 bases left between them. The CDR3 protein is CASSMGREAYTF. The CDR3 region has the DNA TGTGCCAGTAGTATGGGGAGGGAAGCATACACCTTC.

This chain joins TRBV10-3 and TRBJ2-7; 8 bases line up with TRBD1. The CDR3 loop spans 15 amino acids. Germline-derived CDR1 and CDR2 are ENHRY and SYGVKD. V shed 7 bases and J 0 bases; nucleotides not matched to a gene: 8. CDR3 sequence reads: CAIMLDRESSYEQYF. In nucleotides, the CDR3 is TGTGCCATCATGCTGGACAGGGAAAGCTCCTACGAGCAGTACTTC.

The chain recombines TRBV18 with TRBJ1-1; maybe TRBD1 (5 bases). The germline CDR1 and CDR2 sequences are KGHSH and LQKENI. This CDR3 has 12 residues. Between the trimmed V and J ends, which lost 5 bases and 5 bases, there was a span of 9 bases. The CDR3 is CASSIRATEAFF. CDR3 DNA: TGTGCCAGCTCAATCAGGGCTACTGAAGCTTTCTTT.

The genes are TRBV15 and TRBJ1-5; D possibly corresponds to TRBD1 (5 bases). The V gene's germline CDR1 is LNHNV and CDR2 YYDKDF (reference sequence). Between the trimmed V and J ends, which lost 0 bases and 5 bases, there was a span of 8 bases. The CDR3 extends over 14 amino acids. In DNA, the CDR3 is TGTGCCACCAGCAGAGATGAAGGGGATCAGCCCCAGCATTTT. Amino acid sequence: CATSRDEGDQPQHF.

This rearrangement joins TRBV7-9 to TRBJ2-7; 7 bases agree with TRBD1. The germline V gene encodes CDR1 SEHNR and CDR2 FQNEAQ (reference sequence). With 4 bases clipped from V and 0 bases from J, the junction kept 12 bases outside the gene matches. The CDR3 covers 17 residues. The chain's CDR3 is CASSSPVVDRSSYEQYF. In DNA, the CDR3 is TGTGCCAGCAGCTCTCCGGTGGTGGACAGGAGCTCCTACGAGCAGTACTTC.

This clone has only one observation. This chain uses TRBV5-5 with TRBJ1-5, with 7 positions matching TRBD1. The germline CDR1 and CDR2 sequences are SGHKS and YYEKEE (reference sequence). The CDR3 length is 14 residues. V lost 2 bases and J lost 3; bases outside the gene matches: 2. The CDR3 protein is CASSFGTVNQPQHF. Here the CDR3 DNA reads TGTGCCAGCAGCTTTGGGACAGTCAATCAGCCCCAGCATTTT.